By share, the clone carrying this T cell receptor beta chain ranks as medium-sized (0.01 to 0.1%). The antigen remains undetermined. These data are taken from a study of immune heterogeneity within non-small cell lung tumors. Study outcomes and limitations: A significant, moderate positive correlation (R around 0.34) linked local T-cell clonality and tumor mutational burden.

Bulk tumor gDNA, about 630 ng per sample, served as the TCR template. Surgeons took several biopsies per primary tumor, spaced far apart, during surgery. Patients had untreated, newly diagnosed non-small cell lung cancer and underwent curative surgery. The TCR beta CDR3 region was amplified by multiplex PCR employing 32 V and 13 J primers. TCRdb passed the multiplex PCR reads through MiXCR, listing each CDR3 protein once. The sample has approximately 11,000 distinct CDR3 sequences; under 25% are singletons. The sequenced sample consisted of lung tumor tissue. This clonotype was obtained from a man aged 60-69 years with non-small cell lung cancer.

The DNA for the CDR3 is TGTGCCAGCAAAGCGGGAGTTACCGGGGAGCTGTTTTTT. Protein: CASKAGVTGELFF. V gene TRBV7-8 combines with J gene TRBJ2-2; 8 bases are a match to TRBD2. The V and J ends lost 7 bases and 5 bases, in that order; junction bases with no gene match: 3. This CDR3 region has 13 residues. The germline V gene encodes CDR1 SGHVS and CDR2 FQNEAQ.